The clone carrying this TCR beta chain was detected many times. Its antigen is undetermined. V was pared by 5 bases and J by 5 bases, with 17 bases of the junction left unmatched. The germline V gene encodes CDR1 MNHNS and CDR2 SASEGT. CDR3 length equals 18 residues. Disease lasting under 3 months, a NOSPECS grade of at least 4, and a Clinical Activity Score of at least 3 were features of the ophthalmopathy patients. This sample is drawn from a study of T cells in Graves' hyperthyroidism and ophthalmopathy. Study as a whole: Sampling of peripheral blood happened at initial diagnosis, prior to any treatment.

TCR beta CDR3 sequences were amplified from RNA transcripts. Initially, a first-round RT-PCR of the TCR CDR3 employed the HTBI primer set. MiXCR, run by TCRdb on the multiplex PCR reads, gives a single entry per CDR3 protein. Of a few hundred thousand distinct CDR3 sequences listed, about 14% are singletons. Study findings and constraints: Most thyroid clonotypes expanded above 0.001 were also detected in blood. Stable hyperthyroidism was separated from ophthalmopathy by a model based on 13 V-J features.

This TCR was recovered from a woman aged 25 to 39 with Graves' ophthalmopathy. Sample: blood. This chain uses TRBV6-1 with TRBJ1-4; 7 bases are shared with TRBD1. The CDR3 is CASSPRTGSETVNEKLFF. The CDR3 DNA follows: TGTGCCAGCAGTCCACGGACAGGCTCGGAGACAGTAAATGAAAAACTGTTTTTT.